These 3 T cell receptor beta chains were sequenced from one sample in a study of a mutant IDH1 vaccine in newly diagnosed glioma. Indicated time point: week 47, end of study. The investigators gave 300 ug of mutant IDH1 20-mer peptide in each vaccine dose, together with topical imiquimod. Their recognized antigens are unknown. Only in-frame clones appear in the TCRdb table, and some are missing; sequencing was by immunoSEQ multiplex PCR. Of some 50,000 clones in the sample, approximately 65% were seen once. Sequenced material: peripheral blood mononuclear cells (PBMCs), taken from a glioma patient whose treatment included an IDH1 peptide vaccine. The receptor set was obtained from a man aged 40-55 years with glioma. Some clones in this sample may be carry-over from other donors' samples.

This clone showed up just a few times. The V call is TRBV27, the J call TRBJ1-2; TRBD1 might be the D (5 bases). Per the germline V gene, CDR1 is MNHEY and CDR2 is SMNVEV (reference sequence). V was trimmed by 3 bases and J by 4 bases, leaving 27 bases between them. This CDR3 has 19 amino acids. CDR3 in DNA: TGTGCCAGCAGTTTTCGACGAGACAGCGGATATTCTTCCGTCTATGGCTACACCTTC. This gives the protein CASSFRRDSGYSSVYGYTF.

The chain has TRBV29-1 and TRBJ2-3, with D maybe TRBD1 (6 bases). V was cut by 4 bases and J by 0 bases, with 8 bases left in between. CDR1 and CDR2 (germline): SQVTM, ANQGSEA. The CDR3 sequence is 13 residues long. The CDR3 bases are TGCAGCGTTGGGGGGCGGAGCACAGATACGCAGTATTTT. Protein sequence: CSVGGRSTDTQYF.

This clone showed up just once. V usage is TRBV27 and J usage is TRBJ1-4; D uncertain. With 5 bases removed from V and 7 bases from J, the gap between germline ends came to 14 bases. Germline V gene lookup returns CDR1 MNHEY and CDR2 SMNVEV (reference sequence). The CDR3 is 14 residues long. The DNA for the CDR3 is TGTGCCAGCAGTCTTAGGGTGGATTCTGAAAAACTGTTTTTT. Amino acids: CASSLRVDSEKLFF.